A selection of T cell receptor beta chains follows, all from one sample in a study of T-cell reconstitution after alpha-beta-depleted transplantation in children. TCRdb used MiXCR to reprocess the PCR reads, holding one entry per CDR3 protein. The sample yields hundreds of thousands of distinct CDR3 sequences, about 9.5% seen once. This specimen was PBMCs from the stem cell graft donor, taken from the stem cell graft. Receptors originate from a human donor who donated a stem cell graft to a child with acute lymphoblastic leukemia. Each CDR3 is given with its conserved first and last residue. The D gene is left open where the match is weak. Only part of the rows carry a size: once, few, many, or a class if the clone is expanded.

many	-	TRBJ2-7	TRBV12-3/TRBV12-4	CASTPGSGSYEQYF	TGTGCCAGCACTCCTGGGTCAGGCTCCTACGAGCAGTACTTC
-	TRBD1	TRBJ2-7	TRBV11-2	CASSLTGDTYEQYF	TGTGCCAGCAGCCTCACAGGGGATACCTACGAGCAGTACTTC
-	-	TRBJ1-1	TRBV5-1	CASSSRTDTEAFF	TGCGCCAGCAGCTCCCGGACAGACACTGAAGCTTTCTTT
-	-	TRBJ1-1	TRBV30	CAWSVRRNTEAFF	TGTGCCTGGAGTGTACGTAGGAACACTGAAGCTTTCTTT
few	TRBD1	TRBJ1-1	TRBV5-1	CASSLQDRVNTEAFF	TGCGCCAGCAGCTTGCAGGACAGGGTCAACACTGAAGCTTTCTTT
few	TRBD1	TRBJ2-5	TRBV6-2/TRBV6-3	CASSYLLPGQGGYRLETQYF	TGTGCCAGCAGTTACTTACTCCCGGGACAGGGGGGTTACCGATTAGAGACCCAGTACTTC
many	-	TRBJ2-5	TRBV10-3	CAISNSQETQYF	TGTGCCATCAGTAACTCTCAAGAGACCCAGTACTTC
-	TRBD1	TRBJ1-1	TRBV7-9	CASSLGTGTNTEAFF	TGTGCCAGCAGCTTAGGGACAGGTACGAACACTGAAGCTTTCTTT
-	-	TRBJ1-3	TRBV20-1	CSAEGRRNTIYF	TGCAGTGCTGAGGGTAGGAGGAACACCATATATTTT
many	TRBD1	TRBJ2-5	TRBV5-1	CASSPGTGAGETQYF	TGCGCCAGCAGCCCAGGGACAGGGGCAGGGGAGACCCAGTACTTC
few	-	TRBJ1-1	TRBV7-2	CASSLVLKNTEAFF	TGTGCCAGCAGCTTAGTTCTCAAGAACACTGAAGCTTTCTTT
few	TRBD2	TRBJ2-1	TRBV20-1	CSARWAGGPYNEQFF	TGCAGTGCTAGATGGGCGGGGGGGCCGTACAATGAGCAGTTCTTC
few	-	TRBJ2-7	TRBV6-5	CASSDPSYEQYF	TGTGCCAGCAGCGACCCGTCCTACGAGCAGTACTTC
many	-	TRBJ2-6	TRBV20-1	CSARDLYARAHPSGANVLTF	TGCAGTGCTAGAGATCTGTATGCGAGGGCACACCCCTCTGGGGCCAACGTCCTGACTTTC
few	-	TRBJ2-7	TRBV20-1	CSARVASAYEQYF	TGCAGTGCTAGAGTCGCCAGCGCCTACGAGCAGTACTTC
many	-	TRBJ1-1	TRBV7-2	CASSLLRLTEAFF	TGTGCCAGCAGCTTACTCCGACTTACTGAAGCTTTCTTT
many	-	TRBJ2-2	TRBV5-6	CASSPVDSGNTGELFF	TGTGCCAGCAGCCCAGTGGACTCGGGGAACACCGGGGAGCTGTTTTTT
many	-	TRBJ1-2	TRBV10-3	CAISETGTLLGYTF	TGTGCCATCAGTGAGACAGGGACGCTTTTGGGCTACACCTTC
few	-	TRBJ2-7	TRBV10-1	CASSVTTYEQYF	TGCGCCAGCAGTGTCACAACCTACGAGCAGTACTTC
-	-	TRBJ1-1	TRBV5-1	CASSSRDTHRNTEAFF	TGCGCCAGCAGCTCCCGGGACACCCATCGGAACACTGAAGCTTTCTTT
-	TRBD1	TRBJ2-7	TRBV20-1	CSAREGQGLFGEQYF	TGCAGTGCTAGAGAGGGACAGGGCTTATTCGGCGAGCAGTACTTC
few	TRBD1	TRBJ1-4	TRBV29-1	CSVAGTEGKKLFF	TGCAGCGTTGCCGGGACAGAGGGGAAAAAACTGTTTTTT
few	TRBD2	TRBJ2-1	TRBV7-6	CASSLEVLAGPNEQFF	TGTGCCAGCAGCTTAGAGGTACTAGCGGGGCCCAATGAGCAGTTCTTC
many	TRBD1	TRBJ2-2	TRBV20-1	CSARDTGGYTGELFF	TGCAGTGCTAGAGATACAGGGGGCTACACCGGGGAGCTGTTTTTT
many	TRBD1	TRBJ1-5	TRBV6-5	CASSSQGAVNLESNQPQHF	TGTGCCAGCAGTTCCCAGGGGGCAGTTAATCTTGAAAGCAATCAGCCCCAGCATTTT
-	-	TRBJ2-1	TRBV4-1	CASSQATQGSEQFF	TGCGCCAGCAGCCAAGCGACCCAGGGAAGTGAGCAGTTCTTC
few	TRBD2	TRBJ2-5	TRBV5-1	CASSGTSGGRWETQYF	TGCGCCAGCAGCGGGACTAGCGGGGGCCGGTGGGAGACCCAGTACTTC
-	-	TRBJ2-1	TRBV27	CASSIRREGSDNEQFF	TGTGCCAGCAGCATCCGGCGGGAAGGGTCTGACAATGAGCAGTTCTTC
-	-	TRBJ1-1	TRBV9	CASSVGVRERTEAFF	TGTGCCAGCAGCGTAGGTGTCCGGGAAAGGACTGAAGCTTTCTTT
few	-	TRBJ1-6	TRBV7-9	CASSVSNSPLHF	TGTGCCAGCAGCGTCAGTAATTCACCCCTCCACTTT
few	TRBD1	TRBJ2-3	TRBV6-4	CASSKKTGLPTDTQYF	TGTGCCAGCAGTAAAAAGACAGGGCTTCCCACAGATACGCAGTATTTT
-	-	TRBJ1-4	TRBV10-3	CANRRAVGEKLFF	TGTGCCAATCGGAGGGCGGTCGGTGAAAAACTGTTTTTT
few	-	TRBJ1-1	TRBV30	CAWRALVNTEAFF	TGTGCCTGGAGGGCCCTTGTGAACACTGAAGCTTTCTTT
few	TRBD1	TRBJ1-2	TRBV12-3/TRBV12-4	CASRTGTGVVDGYTF	TGTGCCAGCAGGACCGGGACAGGGGTTGTTGATGGCTACACCTTC
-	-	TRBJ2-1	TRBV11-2	CASSLWEGDEFF	TGTGCCAGCAGCTTATGGGAGGGGGATGAGTTCTTC
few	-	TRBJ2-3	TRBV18	CASGLQGTDTQYF	TGTGCCAGCGGGCTACAGGGGACTGATACGCAGTATTTT
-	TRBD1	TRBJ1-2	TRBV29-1	CSVEVSFAGDRNYGYTF	TGCAGCGTTGAAGTGAGTTTTGCAGGGGACAGGAACTATGGCTACACCTTC
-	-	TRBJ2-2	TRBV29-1	CSVARRGLGTGELFF	TGCAGCGTCGCCAGGCGGGGGCTTGGCACCGGGGAGCTGTTTTTT
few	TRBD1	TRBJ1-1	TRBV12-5	CASGGQGRMNTEAFF	TGTGCTAGTGGTGGACAGGGGCGCATGAACACTGAAGCTTTCTTT
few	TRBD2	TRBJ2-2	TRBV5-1	CASSSTRGLAGGTNTGELFF	TGCGCCAGCAGCTCGACAAGGGGACTAGCGGGGGGGACGAACACCGGGGAGCTGTTTTTT
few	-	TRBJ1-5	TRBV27	CASSFIGGQGQPQHF	TGTGCCAGCAGTTTCATTGGGGGGCAGGGTCAGCCCCAGCATTTT